Listed here is a single T cell receptor beta chain. There is no known antigen for this receptor. Base quality data are lacking; no much larger clone is found one base away. The label giving this sample's treatment or condition can be read as: in vitro stimulation with specific CMV peptide epitopes to enrich CMV-specific T cells. This sample is drawn from a study of T cell repertoires in cytomegalovirus infection (dated by TCRdb to between 2017 and 2020). Broadly, across the study: Recently identified HLA-C-restricted CMV epitopes, whose presentation resists viral immunomodulation, were targeted by peptide stimulations together with well-studied HLA-B-restricted epitopes. The HLA type of each donor mattered for the analysis, because public TCR beta signatures pointed to carriage of CMV infection along with the matching HLA type. Study-wide findings and limitations: Carriers of CMV infection plus the relevant HLA type were discriminated by the cumulative frequency of public TCR beta family members in the study cohort and in an independent roughly 370-donor cohort. In the ex vivo response, HLA-C-restricted CMV-specific TCR beta clonotypes were dominant, and in two of eight donors the single most frequent clonotype came from this HLA-C-restricted group.

The sequencer listed for this sample is Illumina HiSeq 1500. The public reads were quality trimmed at Q25 with fastp and then assembled into clones with MiXCR by TCRdb, keeping productive beta chains. Identical CDR3 proteins give one entry, which carries the most common genes and DNA. For this sample the table gives some 560,000 distinct CDR3 sequences, of which approximately 40% were detected only once. The leading ten clones occupy around 50% of the sample. The TCR sequence derives from a human donor in good health (CMV status not recorded). Some clones in this sample may be carry-over from other donors' samples. The sequenced sample was cultured PBMCs, obtained from culture after CMV antigen stimulation.

CDR3 reads: CASGPLLNTEAFF. The nucleotides are TGTGCCAGCGGTCCTCTCCTGAACACTGAAGCTTTCTTT. Rearrangement joined TRBV11-2 to TRBJ1-1, with the D segment identity uncertain. Trimming at the junction amounts to 8 bases on V and 0 bases on J, and the germline ends lie 10 bases apart. Its CDR3 holds 13 amino acids, cysteine through phenylalanine. Only the CDR3 DNA stays, 39 bases, in frame from base 1. The germline V gene provides CDR1 SGHAT and CDR2 FQNNGV.